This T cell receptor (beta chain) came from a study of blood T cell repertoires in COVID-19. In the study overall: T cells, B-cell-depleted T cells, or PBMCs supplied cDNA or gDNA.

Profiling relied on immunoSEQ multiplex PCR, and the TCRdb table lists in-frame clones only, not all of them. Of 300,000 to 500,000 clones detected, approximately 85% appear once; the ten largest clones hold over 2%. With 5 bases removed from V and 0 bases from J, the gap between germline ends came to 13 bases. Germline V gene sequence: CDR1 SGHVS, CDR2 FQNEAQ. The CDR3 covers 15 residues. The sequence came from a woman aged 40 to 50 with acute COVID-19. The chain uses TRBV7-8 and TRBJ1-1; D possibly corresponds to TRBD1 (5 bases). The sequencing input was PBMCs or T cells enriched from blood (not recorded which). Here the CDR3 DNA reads TGTGCCAGCAGCCCCCACAGGTTTATGAACACTGAAGCTTTCTTT. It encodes CASSPHRFMNTEAFF.